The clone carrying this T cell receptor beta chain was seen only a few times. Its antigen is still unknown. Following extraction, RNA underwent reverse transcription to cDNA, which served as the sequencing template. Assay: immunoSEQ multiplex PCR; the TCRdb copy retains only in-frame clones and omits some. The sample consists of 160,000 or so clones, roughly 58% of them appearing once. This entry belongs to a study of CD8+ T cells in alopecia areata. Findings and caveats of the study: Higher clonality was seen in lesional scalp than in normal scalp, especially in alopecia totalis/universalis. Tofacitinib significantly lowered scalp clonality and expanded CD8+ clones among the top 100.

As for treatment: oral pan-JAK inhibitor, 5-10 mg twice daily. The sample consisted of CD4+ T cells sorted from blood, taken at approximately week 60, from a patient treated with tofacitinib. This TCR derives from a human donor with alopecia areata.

CDR3 coding DNA: TGTGCCAGCAGGTCCCGGCGGAACACTGAAGCTTTCTTT. It yields the protein CASRSRRNTEAFF. The chain is built from TRBV7-9 and TRBJ1-1, with D unresolved. The length of the CDR3 is 13 residues. Germline values: CDR1 SEHNR, CDR2 FQNEAQ (reference sequence). With 6 bases removed from V and 1 base from J, the gap between germline ends came to 9 bases.